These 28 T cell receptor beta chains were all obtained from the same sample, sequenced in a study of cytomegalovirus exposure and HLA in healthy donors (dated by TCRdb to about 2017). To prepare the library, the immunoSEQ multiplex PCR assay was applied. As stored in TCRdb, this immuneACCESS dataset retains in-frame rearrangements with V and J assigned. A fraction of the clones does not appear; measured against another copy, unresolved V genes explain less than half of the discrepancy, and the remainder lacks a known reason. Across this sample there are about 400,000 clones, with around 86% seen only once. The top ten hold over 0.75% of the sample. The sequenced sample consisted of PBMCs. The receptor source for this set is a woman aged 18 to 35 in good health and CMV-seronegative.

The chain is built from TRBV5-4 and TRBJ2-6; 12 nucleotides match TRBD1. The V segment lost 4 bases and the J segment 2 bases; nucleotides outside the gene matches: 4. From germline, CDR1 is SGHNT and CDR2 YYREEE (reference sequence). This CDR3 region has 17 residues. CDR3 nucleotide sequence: TGTGCCAGCAGCCGGGGACAGGGGGCTCCTGGGGCCAACGTCCTGACTTTC. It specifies CASSRGQGAPGANVLTF. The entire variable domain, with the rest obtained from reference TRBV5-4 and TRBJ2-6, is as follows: ETGVTQSPTHLIKTRGQQVTLRCSSQSGHNTVSWYQQALGQGPQFIFQYYREEENGRGNFPPRFSGLQFPNYSSELNVNALELDDSALYLCASSRGQGAPGANVLTFGAGSRLTVL.

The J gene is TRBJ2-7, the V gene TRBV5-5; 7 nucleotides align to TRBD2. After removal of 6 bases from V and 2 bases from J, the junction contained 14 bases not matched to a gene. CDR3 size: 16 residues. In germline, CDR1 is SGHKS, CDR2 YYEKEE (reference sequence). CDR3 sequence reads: CASTFVLEAGTYEQYF. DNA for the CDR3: TGTGCCAGCACCTTCGTCCTGGAAGCGGGGACCTACGAGCAGTACTTC.

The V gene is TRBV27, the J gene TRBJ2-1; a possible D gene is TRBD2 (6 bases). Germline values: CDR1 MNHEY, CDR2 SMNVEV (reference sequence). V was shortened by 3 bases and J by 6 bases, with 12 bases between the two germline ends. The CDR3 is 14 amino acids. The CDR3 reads CASSLRGLINEQFF. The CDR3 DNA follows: TGTGCCAGCAGTTTGAGAGGACTAATCAATGAGCAGTTCTTC.

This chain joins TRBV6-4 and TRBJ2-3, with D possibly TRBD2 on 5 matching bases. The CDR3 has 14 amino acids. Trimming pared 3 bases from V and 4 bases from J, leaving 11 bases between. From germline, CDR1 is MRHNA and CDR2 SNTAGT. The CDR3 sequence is CASSEPGISDTQYF. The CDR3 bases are TGTGCCAGCAGTGAACCCGGGATCTCAGATACGCAGTATTTT.

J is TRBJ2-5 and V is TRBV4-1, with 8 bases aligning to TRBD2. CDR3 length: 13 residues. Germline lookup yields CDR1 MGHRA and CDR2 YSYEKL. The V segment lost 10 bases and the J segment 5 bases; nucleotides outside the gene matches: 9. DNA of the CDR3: TGCGCCACCTCGGGGGGGCATTGGGAGACCCAGTACTTC. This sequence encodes CATSGGHWETQYF.

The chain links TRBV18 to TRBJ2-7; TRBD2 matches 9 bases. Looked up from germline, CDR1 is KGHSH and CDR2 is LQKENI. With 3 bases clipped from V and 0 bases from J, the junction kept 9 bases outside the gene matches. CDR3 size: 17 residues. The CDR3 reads CASSPEAGGLSSYEQYF. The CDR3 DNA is TGTGCCAGCTCACCTGAAGCGGGAGGCCTTAGCTCCTACGAGCAGTACTTC. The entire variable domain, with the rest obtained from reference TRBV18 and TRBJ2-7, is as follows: NAGVMQNPRHLVRRRGQEARLRCSPMKGHSHVYWYRQLPEEGLKFMVYLQKENIIDESGMPKERFSAEFPKEGPSILRIQQVVRGDSAAYFCASSPEAGGLSSYEQYFGPGTRLTVT.

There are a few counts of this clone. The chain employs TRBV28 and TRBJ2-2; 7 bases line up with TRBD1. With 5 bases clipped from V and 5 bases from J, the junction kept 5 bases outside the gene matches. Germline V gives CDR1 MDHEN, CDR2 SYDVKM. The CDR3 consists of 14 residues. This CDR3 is CASSVTGWTGELFF. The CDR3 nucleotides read TGTGCCAGCAGTGTGACAGGGTGGACCGGGGAGCTGTTTTTT. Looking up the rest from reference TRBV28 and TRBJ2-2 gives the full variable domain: DVKVTQSSRYLVKRTGEKVFLECVQDMDHENMFWYRQDPGLGLRLIYFSYDVKMKEKGDIPEGYSVSREKKERFSLILESASTNQTSMYLCASSVTGWTGELFFGEGSRLTVL.

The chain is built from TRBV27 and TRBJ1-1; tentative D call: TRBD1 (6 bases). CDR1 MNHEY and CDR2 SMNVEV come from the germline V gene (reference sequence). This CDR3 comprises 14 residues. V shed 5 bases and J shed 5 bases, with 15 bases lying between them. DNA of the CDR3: TGTGCCAGCAGTCCTATTGGGGGGGCGACTGAAGCTTTCTTT. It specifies CASSPIGGATEAFF.

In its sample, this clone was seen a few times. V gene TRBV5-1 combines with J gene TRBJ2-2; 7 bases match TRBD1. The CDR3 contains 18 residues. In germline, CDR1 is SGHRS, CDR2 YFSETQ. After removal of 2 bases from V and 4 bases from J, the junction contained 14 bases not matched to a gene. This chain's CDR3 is CASSFPADQTGSTGELFF. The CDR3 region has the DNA TGCGCCAGCAGCTTCCCAGCCGACCAGACAGGGAGCACCGGGGAGCTGTTTTTT.

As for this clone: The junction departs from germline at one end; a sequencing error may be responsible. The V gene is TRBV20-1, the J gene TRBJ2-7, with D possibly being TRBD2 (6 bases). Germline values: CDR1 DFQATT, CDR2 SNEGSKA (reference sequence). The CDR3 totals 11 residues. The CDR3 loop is CSARSPGLHLF. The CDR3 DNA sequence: TGCAGTGCTCGTAGTCCGGGACTCCACCTCTTC.

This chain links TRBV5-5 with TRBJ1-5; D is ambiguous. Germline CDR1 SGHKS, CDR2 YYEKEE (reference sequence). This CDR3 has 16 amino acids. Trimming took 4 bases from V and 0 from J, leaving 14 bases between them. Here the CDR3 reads CASSGGGGNSNQPQHF. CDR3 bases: TGTGCCAGCAGCGGTGGTGGAGGAAATAGCAATCAGCCCCAGCATTTT.

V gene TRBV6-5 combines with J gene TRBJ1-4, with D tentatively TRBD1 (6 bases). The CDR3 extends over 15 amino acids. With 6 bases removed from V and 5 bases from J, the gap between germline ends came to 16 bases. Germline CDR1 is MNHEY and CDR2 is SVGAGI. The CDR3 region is CASSLGQTPNEKLFF. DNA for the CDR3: TGTGCCAGCAGCCTTGGACAGACCCCAAATGAAAAACTGTTTTTT.

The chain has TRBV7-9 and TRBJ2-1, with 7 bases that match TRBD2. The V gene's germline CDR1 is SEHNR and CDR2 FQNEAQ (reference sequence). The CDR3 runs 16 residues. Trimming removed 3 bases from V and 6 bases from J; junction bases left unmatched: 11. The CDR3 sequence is CASSFSGRVNPNEQFF. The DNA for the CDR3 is TGTGCCAGCAGCTTTTCGGGGAGGGTCAACCCCAATGAGCAGTTCTTC.

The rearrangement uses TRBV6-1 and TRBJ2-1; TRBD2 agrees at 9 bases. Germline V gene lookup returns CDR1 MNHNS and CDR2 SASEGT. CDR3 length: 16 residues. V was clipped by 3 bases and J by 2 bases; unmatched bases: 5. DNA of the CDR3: TGTGCCAGCAGTGATAGGAGCGGGGGGCCCTACAATGAGCAGTTCTTC. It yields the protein CASSDRSGGPYNEQFF.

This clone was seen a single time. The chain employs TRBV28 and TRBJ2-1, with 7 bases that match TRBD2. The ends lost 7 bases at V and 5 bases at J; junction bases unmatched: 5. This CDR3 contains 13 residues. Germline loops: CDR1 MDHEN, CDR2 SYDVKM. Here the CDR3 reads CASNQGGHNEQFF. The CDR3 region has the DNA TGTGCCAGCAACCAGGGAGGGCACAATGAGCAGTTCTTC.

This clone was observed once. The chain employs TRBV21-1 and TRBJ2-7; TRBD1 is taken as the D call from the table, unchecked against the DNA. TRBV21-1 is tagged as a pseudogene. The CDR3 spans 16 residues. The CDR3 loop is CASSERGQSPAYEQYF. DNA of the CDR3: TGTGCCAGCTCCGAAAGGGGACAATCCCCCGCCTACGAGCAGTACTTC.

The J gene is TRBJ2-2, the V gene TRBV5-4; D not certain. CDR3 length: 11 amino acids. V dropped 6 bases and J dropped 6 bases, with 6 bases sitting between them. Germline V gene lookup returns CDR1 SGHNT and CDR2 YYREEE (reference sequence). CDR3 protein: CASTRAGELFF. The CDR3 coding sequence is TGTGCCAGCACCCGAGCCGGGGAGCTGTTTTTT.

CDR3 in amino acids: CASRGGTSGFTGELFF. CDR3 DNA sequence: TGTGCCAGCAGGGGGGGGACTAGCGGGTTCACCGGGGAGCTGTTTTTT. The chain employs TRBV2 and TRBJ2-2, with 12 nucleotides matching TRBD2. Trimming removed 6 bases from V and 4 bases from J; junction bases left unmatched: 6. Germline assignment: CDR1 SNHLY and CDR2 FYNNEI. The CDR3 spans 16 residues.

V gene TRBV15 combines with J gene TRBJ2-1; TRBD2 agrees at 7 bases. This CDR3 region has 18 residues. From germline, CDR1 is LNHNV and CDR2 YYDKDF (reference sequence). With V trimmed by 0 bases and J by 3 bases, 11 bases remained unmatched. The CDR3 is CATSRDLGGRGIYNEQFF. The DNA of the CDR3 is TGTGCCACCAGCAGAGATCTCGGTGGGAGGGGTATCTACAATGAGCAGTTCTTC. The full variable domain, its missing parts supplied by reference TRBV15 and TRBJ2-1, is DAMVIQNPRYQVTQFGKPVTLSCSQTLNHNVMYWYQQKSSQAPKLLFHYYDKDFNNEADTPDNFQSRRPNTSFCFLDIRSPGLGDTAMYLCATSRDLGGRGIYNEQFFGPGTRLTVL.

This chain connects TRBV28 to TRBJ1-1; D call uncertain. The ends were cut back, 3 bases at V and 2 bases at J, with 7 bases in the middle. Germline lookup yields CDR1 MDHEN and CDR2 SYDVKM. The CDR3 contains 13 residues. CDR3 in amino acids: CASSFNTNTEAFF. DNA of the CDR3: TGTGCCAGCAGTTTCAACACAAACACTGAAGCTTTCTTT.

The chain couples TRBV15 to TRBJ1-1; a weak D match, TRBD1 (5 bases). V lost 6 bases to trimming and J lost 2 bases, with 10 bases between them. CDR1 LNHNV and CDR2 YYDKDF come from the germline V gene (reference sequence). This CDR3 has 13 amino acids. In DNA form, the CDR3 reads TGTGCCACCAGTGGGGGGGTCAACACTGAAGCTTTCTTT. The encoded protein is CATSGGVNTEAFF.

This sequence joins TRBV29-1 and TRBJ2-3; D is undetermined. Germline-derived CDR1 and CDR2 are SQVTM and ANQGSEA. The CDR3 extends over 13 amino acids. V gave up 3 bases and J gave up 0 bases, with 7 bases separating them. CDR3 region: CSVDGQSTDTQYF. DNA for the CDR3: TGCAGCGTTGATGGCCAGAGCACAGATACGCAGTATTTT.

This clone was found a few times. CDR3 sequence (DNA): TGCGCCAGCAGCCAAGATTATGGCCCGGGGGTGATTGACGAGAAACTGTTTTTT. Amino acid sequence: CASSQDYGPGVIDEKLFF. V and J are TRBV4-1 and TRBJ1-4; perhaps TRBD1 as D (5 bases). There are 18 residues in the CDR3. Germline V gives CDR1 MGHRA, CDR2 YSYEKL. V lost 0 bases and J 11 bases, leaving 25 bases between the germline ends.

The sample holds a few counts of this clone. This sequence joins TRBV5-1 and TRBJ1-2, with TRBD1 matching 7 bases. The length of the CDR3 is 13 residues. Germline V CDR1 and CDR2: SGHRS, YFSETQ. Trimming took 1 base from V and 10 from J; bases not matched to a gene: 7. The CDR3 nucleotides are TGCGCCAGCAGCTTGCATACAGGGGCGGACTACACCTTC. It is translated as CASSLHTGADYTF.

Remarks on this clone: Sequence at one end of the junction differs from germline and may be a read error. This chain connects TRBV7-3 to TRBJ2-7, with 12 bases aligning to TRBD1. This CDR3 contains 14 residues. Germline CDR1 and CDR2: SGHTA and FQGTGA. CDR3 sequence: CASSSGTGGYGQYF. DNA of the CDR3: TGTGCCAGCAGCTCCGGGACAGGGGGCTACGGGCAGTACTTC.

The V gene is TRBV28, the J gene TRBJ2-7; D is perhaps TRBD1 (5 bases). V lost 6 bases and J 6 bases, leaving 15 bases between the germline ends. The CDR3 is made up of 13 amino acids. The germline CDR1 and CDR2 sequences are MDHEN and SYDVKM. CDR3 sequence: CASRSSGLGEQYF. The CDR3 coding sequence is TGTGCCAGCAGGAGCTCAGGGCTTGGCGAGCAGTACTTC.

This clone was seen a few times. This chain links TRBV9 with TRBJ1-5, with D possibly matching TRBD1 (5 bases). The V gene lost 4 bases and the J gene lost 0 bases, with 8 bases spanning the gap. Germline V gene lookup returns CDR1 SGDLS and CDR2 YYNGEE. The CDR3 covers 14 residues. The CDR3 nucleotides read TGTGCCAGCAGCCCCGGGGGTAGCAATCAGCCCCAGCATTTT. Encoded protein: CASSPGGSNQPQHF.

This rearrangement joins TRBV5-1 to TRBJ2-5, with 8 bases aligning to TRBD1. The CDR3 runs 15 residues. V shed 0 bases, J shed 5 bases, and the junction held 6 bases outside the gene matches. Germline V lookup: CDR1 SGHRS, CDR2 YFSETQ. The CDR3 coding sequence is TGCGCCAGCAGCTTGGTTCAGGGGGCCAGGGAGACCCAGTACTTC. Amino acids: CASSLVQGARETQYF.